This TCR beta chain emerged from a study of control samples from healthy donors and cancer patients. The assay was immunoSEQ multiplex PCR, and TCRdb's table has in-frame clones only and misses some. The top ten clones hold approximately 1% of a sample with some 150,000 clones, roughly 95% of them seen once. The CDR3 is 13 residues long. From germline, CDR1 is SGHAT and CDR2 FQNNGV. V lost 1 base and J lost 7, with 11 bases in between. The chain combines TRBV11-2 with TRBJ2-7; D may correspond to TRBD1 or TRBD2 (5 bases each). The sample consisted of blood. The sequence was collected from a woman in her thirties in good health. The CDR3 nucleotides are TGTGCCAGCAGCTTAGTGAGGGGTGGTGAGCAGTACTTC. Translation gives CASSLVRGGEQYF.